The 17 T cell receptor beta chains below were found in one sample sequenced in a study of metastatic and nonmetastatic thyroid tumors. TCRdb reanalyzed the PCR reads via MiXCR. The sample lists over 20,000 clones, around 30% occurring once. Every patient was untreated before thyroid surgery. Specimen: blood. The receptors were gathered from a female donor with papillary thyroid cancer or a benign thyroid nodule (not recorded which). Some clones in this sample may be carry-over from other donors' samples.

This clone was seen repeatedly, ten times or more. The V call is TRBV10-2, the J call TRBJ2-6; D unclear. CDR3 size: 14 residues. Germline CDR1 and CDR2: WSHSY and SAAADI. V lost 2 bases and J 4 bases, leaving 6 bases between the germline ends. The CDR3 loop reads CASSETDGANVLTF. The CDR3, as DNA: TGCGCCAGCAGTGAGACAGACGGGGCCAACGTCCTGACTTTC.

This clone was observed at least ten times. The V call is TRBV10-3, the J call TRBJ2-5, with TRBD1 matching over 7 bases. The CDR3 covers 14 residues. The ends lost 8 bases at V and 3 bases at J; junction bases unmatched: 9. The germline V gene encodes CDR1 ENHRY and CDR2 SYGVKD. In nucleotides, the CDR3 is TGTGCCATCGGACAGGCGGCGGGTAAAGAGACCCAGTACTTC. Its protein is CAIGQAAGKETQYF.

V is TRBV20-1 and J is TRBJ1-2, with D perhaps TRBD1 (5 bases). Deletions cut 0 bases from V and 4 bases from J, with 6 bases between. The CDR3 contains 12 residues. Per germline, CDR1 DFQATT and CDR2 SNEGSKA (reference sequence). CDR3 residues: CSARDGAYGYTF. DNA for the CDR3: TGCAGTGCTAGAGATGGGGCCTATGGCTACACCTTC.

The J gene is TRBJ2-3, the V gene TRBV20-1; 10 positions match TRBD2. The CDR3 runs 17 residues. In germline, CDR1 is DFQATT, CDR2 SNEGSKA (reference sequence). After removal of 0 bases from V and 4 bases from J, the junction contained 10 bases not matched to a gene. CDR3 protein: CSARDAGLAGAPDTQYF. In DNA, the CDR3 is TGCAGTGCTAGAGATGCCGGCCTAGCGGGGGCCCCAGATACGCAGTATTTT.

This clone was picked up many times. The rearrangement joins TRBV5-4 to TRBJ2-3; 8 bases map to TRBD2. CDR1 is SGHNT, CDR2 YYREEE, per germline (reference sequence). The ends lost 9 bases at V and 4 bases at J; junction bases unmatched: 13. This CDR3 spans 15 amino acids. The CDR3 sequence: CATNSGAKLPDTQYF. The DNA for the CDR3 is TGTGCCACCAATAGCGGGGCCAAGCTACCAGATACGCAGTATTTT.

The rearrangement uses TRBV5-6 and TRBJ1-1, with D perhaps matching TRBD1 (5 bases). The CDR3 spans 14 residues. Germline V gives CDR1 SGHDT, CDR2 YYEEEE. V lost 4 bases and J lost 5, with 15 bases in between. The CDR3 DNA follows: TGTGCCAGCAGCCTGTCTCAGGGTTGGACTGAAGCTTTCTTT. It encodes CASSLSQGWTEAFF.

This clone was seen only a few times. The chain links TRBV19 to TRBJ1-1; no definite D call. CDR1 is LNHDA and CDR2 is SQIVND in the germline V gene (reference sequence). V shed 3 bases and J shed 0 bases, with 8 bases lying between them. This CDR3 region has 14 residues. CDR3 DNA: TGTGCCAGTAGTATCCCAGGAATGAACACTGAAGCTTTCTTT. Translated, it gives CASSIPGMNTEAFF.

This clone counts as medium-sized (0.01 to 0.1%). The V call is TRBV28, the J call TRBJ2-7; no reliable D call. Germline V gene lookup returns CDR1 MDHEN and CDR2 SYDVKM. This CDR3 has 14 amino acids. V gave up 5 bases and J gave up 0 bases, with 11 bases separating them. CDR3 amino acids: CASSTDGNSYEQYF. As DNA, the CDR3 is TGTGCCAGCAGTACGGACGGCAACTCCTACGAGCAGTACTTC.

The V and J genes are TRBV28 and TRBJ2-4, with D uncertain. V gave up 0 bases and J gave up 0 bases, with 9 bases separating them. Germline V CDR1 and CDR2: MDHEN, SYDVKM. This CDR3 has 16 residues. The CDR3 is CASSLWGSLAKNIQYF. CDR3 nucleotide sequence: TGTGCCAGCAGTTTATGGGGCAGTTTAGCCAAAAACATTCAGTACTTC.

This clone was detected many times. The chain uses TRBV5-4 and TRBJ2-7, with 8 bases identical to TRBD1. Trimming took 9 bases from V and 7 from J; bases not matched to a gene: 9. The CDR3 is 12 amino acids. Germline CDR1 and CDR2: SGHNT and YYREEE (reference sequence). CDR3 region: CAIQGTGREQYF. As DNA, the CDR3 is TGTGCCATCCAAGGGACAGGTAGAGAGCAGTACTTC.

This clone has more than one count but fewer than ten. The CDR3 bases are TGTGCCAGCAGTCAGGGTTTAGTCCCCACAGATACGCAGTATTTT. This gives the protein CASSQGLVPTDTQYF. The chain couples TRBV27 to TRBJ2-3; D might be TRBD1 (5 bases). The CDR3 consists of 15 residues. The germline V and J ends were trimmed by 5 bases and 2 bases, with 14 bases remaining between them. The germline gives CDR1 MNHEY, CDR2 SMNVEV (reference sequence).

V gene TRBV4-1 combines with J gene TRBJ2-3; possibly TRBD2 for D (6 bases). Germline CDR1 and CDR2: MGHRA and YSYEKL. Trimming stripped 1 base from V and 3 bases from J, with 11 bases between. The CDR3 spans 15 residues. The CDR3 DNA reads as TGCGCCAGCAGCCAAGGATTTGGGGGGACAGATACGCAGTATTTT. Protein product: CASSQGFGGTDTQYF.

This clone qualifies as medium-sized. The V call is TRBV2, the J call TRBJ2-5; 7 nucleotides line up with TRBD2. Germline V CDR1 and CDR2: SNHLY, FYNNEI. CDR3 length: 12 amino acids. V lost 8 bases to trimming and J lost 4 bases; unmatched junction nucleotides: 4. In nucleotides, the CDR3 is TGTGCCAGCTCCTCGGGGGGAGAGACCCAGTACTTC. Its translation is CASSSGGETQYF.

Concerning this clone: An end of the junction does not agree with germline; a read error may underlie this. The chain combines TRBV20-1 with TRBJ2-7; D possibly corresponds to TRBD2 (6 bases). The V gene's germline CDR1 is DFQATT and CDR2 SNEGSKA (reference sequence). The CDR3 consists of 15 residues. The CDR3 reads CSARWAGLYSSEQYF. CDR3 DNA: TGCAGTGCTCGATGGGCCGGACTATACTCCTCCGAGCAGTACTTC.

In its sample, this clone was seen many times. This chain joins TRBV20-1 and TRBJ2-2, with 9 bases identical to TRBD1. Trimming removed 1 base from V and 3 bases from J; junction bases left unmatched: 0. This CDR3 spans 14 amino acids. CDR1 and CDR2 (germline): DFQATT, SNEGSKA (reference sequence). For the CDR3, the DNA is TGCAGTGCTAGAGGGACAGGGGACACCGGGGAGCTGTTTTTT. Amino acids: CSARGTGDTGELFF.

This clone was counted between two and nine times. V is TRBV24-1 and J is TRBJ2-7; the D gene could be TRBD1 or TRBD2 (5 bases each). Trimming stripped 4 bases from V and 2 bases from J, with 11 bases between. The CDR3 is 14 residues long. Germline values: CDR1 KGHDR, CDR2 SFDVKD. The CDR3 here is CATSEWDRPYEQYF. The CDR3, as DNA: TGTGCCACCAGTGAGTGGGACCGCCCCTACGAGCAGTACTTC.

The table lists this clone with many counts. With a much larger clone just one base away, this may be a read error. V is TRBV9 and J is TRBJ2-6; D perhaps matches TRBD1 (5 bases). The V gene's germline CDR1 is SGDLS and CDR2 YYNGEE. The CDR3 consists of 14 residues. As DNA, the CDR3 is TGTGCCAGCAGCGACCACTCTGGGGCCAACGTCCTGGCTTTC. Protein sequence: CASSDHSGANVLAF.